This TCR beta chain appears in the sequencing data of a study of cytotoxic CD8 clonotypes in ibrutinib-treated CLL (dated by TCRdb to the early 2020s). For context, the study as a whole: The cohort was composed of roughly ten relapsed/refractory and fewer than 16 treatment-naive patients; IGHV unmutated status was identified in approximately 18 patients. Partial responses were observed in about 24 patients and complete responses in 2; after a median follow-up of around 68 months, remission was maintained in 15 or so patients and progression was observed in approximately 12. Response samples were obtained after a median of around eleven months of treatment, with a range of roughly 6 to 40 months. On average, each sample yielded 255,043 productive templates and around 98,000 productive rearrangements. Longitudinal samples were obtainable from about 30% of the roughly 86 participants in the trial. Cryopreserved peripheral blood mononuclear cells were collected before treatment, at response, and at either disease progression or sustained remission. All remission and progressive disease samples were collected while patients were still receiving ibrutinib.

From the germline V gene (reference sequence), CDR1 is SSHAT and CDR2 is FNYEAQ. Its CDR3 holds 14 amino acids, cysteine through phenylalanine. Of the read, only the CDR3 DNA is kept; its 42 bases are in frame from base 1. The goal of deep resolution MiSeq sequencing was a depth between 1 in 1 million and 1 in 200,000 T cells, and coverage averaged 10x per clonotype. The immunoSEQ hsTCRB Kit was used to generate TCR beta libraries. Turning to the authors' computational methods: The data were analyzed with ImmunoSEQ Analyzer and ImmunoSEQ Data Assistant, and V, D and J gene assignments followed IMGT definitions. Clonality was computed as one minus normalized Shannon entropy of productive rearrangement frequencies, ranging from 0 to 1. Only overrepresented clonotypes making up at least 0.05% of the repertoire of each patient were included in the public clonotype analysis. Repertoires from 10 to 15 age-matched healthy donors in immuneACCESS were used as clonality controls. The immuneACCESS repertoire file appears here via TCRdb, limited to in-frame rearrangements. These files lack a portion of the clones; in checked studies, under half of the deficit traces to unresolved V genes, and the cause of the others is not known. That table gives V, J and clone size, and the DNA gave D and trimming. For this sample there are tens of thousands of clones; around 68% appear just once. The ten most abundant clones make up around 13% of the sample.

Points on this clone: No cognate antigen has been identified for it. The junction does not match germline at one end; this may be a read error.

Study-level results and caveats: At baseline, clonality was higher than in age-matched healthy donors and showed a strong correlation with circulating CD8+ T-cell counts. Public clonotypes were rare and either contracted or stayed stable during treatment, and the rise in clonality at ibrutinib response reflected the expansion of private clonotypes. Clonality increased at ibrutinib response, stayed stable in sustained remission, and fell back toward baseline at progression. Sustained-remission and progressing patients did not have matched sampling times, and lymph node repertoires were not examined.

Reading the label with the study, this specimen's time point is: about a year on ibrutinib. For TCR beta library preparation, 1.5 to 2 micrograms of genomic DNA was extracted from cryopreserved PBMCs. Longitudinal blood samples from CLL patients receiving ibrutinib monotherapy were subjected to high-throughput TCR beta sequencing. Patients were enrolled in a phase 2 open-label single-center ibrutinib monotherapy trial. The sequence is built from TRBV7-7 and TRBJ2-2, with 7 junctional bases fitting TRBD2. Source: PBMCs, taken after 12 months of ibrutinib treatment. The clonotype originates from a human donor with chronic lymphocytic leukemia. The CDR3 in this case is CASSQQRGAGELFF. The DNA reads as follows: TGTGCTAGCAGCCAACAGCGGGGCGCCGGGGAGCTGTTTTTT.